One TCR beta chain is described in this entry. A J-beta primer mix and a sample-barcoded 5' primer were used in a second PCR of roughly 6 to 11 cycles. Tagging of each cDNA molecule was performed by a template-switch adaptor with 12 random nucleotides. In TCRdb, the 5' RACE reads were re-called with MiXCR into one record per CDR3 protein. The sample records about 930,000 distinct CDR3 sequences, almost 30% being singletons. The sample comes from a study of blood T cells in healthy people across ages. This sample was shared with a second study, whose subject was T cells of mothers and their children. As that study records: For each mother, over 10 million TCR beta CDR3 reads were obtained, and for each child, 2.5 million to 3 million.

The sequence came from a woman aged 40-49 years in good health. The material sequenced was blood.

CDR3 in amino acids: CASSLVVGREQYF. As DNA, the CDR3 is TGTGCCAGCAGCTTAGTCGTGGGGAGAGAGCAGTACTTC. The V call is TRBV7-2, the J call TRBJ2-5; perhaps TRBD2 as D (5 bases). V dropped 1 base and J dropped 11 bases, with 14 bases sitting between them. The CDR3 contains 13 residues. Germline V gene lookup returns CDR1 SGHTA and CDR2 FQGNSA.